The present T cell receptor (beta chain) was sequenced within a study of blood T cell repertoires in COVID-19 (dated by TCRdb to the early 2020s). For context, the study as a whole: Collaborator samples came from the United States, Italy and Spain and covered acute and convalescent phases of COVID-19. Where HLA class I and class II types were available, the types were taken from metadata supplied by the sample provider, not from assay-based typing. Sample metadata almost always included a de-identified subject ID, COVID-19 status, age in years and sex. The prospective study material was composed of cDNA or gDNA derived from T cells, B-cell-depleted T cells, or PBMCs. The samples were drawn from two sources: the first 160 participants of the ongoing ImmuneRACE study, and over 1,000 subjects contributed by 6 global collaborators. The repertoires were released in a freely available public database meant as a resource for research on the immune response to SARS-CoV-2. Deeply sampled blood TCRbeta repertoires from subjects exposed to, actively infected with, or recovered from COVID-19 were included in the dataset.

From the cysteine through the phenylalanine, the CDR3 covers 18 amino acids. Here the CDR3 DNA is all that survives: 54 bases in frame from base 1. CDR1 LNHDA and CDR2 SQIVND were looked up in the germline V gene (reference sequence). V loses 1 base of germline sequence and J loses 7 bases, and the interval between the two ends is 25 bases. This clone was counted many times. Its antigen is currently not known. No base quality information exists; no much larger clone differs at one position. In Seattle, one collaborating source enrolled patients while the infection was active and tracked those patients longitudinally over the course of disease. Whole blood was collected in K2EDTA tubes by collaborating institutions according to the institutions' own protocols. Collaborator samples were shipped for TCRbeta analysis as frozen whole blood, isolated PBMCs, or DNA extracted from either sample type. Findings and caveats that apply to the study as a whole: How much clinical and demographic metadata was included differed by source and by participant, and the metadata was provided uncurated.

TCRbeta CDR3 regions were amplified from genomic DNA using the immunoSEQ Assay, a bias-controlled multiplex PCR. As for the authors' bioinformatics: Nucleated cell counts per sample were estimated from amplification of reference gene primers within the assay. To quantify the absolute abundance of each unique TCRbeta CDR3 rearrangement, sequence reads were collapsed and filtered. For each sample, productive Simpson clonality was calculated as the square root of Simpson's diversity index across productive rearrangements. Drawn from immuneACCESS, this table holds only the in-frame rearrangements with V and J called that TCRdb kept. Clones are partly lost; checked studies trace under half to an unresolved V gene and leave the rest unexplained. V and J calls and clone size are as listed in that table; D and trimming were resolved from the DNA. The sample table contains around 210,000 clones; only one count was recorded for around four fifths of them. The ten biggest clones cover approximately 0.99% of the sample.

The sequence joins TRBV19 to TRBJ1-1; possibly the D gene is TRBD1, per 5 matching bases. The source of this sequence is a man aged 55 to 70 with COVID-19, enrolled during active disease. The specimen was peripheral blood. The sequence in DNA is TGTGCCAGTAGTATAGCTGCAGGGTCCCCCCACGAAACACTTGAAGCTTTCTTT. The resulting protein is CASSIAAGSPHETLEAFF.